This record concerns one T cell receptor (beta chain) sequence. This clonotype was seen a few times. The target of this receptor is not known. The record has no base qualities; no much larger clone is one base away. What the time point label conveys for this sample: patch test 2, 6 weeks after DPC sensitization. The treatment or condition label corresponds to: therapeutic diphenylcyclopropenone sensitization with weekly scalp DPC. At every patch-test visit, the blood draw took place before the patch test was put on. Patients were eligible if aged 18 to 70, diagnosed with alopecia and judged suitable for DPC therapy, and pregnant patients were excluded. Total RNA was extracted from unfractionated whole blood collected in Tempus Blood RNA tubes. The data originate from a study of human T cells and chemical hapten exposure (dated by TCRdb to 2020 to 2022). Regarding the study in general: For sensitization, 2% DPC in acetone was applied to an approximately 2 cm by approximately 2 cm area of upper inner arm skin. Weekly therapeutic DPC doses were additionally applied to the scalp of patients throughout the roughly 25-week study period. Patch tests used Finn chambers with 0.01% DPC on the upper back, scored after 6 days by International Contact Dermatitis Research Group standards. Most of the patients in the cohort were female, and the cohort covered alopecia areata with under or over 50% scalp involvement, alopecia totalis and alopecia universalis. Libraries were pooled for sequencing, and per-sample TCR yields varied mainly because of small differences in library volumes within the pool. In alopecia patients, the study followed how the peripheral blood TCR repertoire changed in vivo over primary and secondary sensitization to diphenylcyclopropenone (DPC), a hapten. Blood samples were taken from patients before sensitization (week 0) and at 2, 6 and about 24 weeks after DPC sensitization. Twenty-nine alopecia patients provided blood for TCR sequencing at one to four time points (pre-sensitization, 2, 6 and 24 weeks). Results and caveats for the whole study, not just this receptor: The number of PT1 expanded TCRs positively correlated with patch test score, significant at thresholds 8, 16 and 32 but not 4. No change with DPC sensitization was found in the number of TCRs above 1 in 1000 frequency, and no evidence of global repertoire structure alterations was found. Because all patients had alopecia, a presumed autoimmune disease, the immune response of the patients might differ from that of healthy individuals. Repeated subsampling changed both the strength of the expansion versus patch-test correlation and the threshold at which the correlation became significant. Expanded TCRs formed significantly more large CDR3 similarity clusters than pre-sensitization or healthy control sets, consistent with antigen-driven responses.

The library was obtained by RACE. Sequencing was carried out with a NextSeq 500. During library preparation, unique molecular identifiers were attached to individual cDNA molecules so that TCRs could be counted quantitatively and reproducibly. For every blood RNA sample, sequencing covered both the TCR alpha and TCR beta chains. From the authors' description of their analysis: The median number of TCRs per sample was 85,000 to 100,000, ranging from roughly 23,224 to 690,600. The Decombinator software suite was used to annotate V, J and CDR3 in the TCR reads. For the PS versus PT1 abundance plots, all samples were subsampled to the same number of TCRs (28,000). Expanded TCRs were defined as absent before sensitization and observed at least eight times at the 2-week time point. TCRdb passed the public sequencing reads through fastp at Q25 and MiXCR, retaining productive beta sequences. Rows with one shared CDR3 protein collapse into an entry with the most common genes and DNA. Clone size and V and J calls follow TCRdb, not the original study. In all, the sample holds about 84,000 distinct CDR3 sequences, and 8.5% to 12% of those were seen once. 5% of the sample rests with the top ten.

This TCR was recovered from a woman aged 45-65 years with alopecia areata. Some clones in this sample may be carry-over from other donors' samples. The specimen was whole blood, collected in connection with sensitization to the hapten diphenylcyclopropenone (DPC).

The DNA sequence is as follows: TGTGCCAGCAGCTTAGCGCGGGTGCCCCGGGAGCTGTTTTTT. This is translated as CASSLARVPRELFF. In this chain, TRBV7-2 is recombined with TRBJ2-2; TRBD2 might be the D gene, on 5 matching bases. The junction shows trimming of 0 bases on V and 9 bases on J, plus 11 bases between the germline ends. The CDR3 starts with the cysteine, ends with the phenylalanine, and has 14 residues. Only the CDR3 DNA stays, 42 bases, in frame from base 1. CDR1 SGHTA and CDR2 FQGNSA were looked up in the germline V gene.